This T cell receptor beta chain comes out of a study of cytomegalovirus exposure and HLA in healthy donors. General study results and limits: In vitro testing confirmed three CMV-associated chains as specific for CMV antigens. Researchers catalogued 150 or so TCR beta chains as cytomegalovirus-associated. In the 120 validation repertoires, a later analysis found that first-cohort TCR clusters tended to co-occur.

This CDR3 comprises 16 residues. V gave up 3 bases and J gave up 0 bases, with 12 bases separating them. Germline V gene lookup returns CDR1 MRHNA and CDR2 SNTAGT. Method: immunoSEQ multiplex PCR; TCRdb's copy keeps in-frame clones and lacks some. The table has about 75,000 clones, 70% to 90% seen once. In regard to this clone: The antigen is unknown.

Sequenced: PBMCs. This chain joins TRBV6-4 and TRBJ2-1; possible D gene TRBD1, 6 bases. The TCR sequence derives from a man aged 25 to 40 in good health and CMV-seronegative. CDR3 DNA sequence: TGTGCCAGCAGTGAATGGGGGCAGGGCTCCTACAATGAGCAGTTCTTC. Residues: CASSEWGQGSYNEQFF.